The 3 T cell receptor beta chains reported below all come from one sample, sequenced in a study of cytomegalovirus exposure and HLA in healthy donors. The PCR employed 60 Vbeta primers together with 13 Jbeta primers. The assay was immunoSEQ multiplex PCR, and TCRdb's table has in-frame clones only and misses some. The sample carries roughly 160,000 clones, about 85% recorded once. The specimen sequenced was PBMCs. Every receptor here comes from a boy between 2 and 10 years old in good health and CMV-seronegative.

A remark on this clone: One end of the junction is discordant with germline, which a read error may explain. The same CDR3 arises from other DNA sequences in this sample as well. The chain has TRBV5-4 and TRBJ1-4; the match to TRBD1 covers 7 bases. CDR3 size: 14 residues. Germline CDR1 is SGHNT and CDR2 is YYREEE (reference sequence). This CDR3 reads CASSLDRGNEKLFF. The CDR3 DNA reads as TGTGCCAGCAGCTTGGACAGGGGAAATGAGAAACTGTTTTTT.

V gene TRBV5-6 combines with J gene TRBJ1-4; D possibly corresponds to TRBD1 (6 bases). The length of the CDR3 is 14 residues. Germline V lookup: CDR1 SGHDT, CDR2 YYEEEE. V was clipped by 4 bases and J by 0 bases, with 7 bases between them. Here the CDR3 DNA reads TGTGCCAGCAGCCGACAGGCAACTAATGAAAAACTGTTTTTT. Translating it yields CASSRQATNEKLFF.

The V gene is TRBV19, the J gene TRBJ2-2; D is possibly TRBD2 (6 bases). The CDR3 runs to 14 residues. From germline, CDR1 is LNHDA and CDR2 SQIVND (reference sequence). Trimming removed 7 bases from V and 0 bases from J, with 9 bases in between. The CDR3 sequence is CASTAGTNTGELFF. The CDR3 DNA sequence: TGTGCCAGTACTGCGGGAACGAACACCGGGGAGCTGTTTTTT.